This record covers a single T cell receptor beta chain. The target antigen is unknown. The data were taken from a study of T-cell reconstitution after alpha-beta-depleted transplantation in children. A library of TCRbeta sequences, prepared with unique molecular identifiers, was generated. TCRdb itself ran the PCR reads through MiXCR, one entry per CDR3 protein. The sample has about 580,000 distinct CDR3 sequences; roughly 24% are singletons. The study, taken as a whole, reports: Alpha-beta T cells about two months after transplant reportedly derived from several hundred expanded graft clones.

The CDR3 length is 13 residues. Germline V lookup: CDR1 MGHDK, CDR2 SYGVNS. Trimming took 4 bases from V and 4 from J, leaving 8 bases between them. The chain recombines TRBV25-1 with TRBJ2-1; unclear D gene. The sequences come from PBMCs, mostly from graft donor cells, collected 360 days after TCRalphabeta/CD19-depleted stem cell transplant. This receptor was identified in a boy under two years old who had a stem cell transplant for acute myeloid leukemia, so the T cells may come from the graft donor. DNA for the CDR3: TGTGCCAGCAGTGCGATTTCTTACAATGAGCAGTTCTTC. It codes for CASSAISYNEQFF.